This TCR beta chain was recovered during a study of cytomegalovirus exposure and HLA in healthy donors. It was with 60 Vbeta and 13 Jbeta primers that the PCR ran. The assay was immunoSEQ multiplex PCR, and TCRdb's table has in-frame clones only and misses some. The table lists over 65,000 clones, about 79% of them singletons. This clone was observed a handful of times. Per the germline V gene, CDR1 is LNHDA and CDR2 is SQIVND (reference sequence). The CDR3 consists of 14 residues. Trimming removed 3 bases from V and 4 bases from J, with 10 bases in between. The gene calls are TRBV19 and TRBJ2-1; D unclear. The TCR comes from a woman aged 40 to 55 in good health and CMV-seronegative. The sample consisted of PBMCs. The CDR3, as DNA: TGTGCCAGTAGTATGCGGTCGCAGTACAATGAGCAGTTCTTC. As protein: CASSMRSQYNEQFF.